One and the same sample provided the 2 T cell receptor beta chains below, sequenced in a study of blood T cell repertoires in COVID-19. Assay used: immunoSEQ multiplex PCR; TCRdb lists only in-frame clones, some missing. The sample includes hundreds of thousands of clones, approximately 90% of them seen just once. The specimen sequenced was peripheral blood. These receptors were collected from a woman aged 40 to 50 who had recovered from COVID-19.

V and J are TRBV19 and TRBJ2-5, with TRBD1 as a possible D gene (6 bases). With 9 bases removed from V and 5 bases from J, the gap between germline ends came to 22 bases. The CDR3 has 15 amino acids. Germline V gene lookup returns CDR1 LNHDA and CDR2 SQIVND (reference sequence). CDR3 coding DNA: TGTGCCAGCCATGTCAATGGCAGGGGCGCCGAGACCCAGTACTTC. Encoded protein: CASHVNGRGAETQYF. The full variable domain, in which reference TRBV19 and TRBJ2-5 provide the parts outside the CDR3, is DGGITQSPKYLFRKEGQNVTLSCEQNLNHDAMYWYRQDPGQGLRLIYYSQIVNDFQKGDIAEGYSVSREKKESFPLTVTSAQKNPTAFYLCASHVNGRGAETQYFGPGTRLLVL.

CDR3 sequence: CASSISGQGSGNTIYF. CDR3 bases: TGTGCCAGTAGTATCTCGGGACAGGGCTCTGGAAACACCATATATTTT. This chain uses TRBV19 with TRBJ1-3, with 9 bases fitting TRBD1. In germline, CDR1 is LNHDA, CDR2 SQIVND (reference sequence). Trimming at V came to 3 bases and at J to 0 bases, leaving 3 bases not matched to a gene. The CDR3 runs to 16 residues.